These 31 T cell receptor beta chains were sequenced from one sample in a study of shared T cell receptors in the human thymus. The table came from immunoSEQ multiplex PCR; TCRdb's copy has only in-frame clones and leaves some out. Of hundreds of thousands of clones detected, about 95% appear once; the ten largest clones hold 0.015% to 0.02%. Sequencing was performed on thymocytes. These receptors were taken from a human donor.

In this sample, this clone turned up a few times. The V and J genes are TRBV5-6 and TRBJ1-3; possible D gene TRBD1, 6 bases. CDR3 length equals 15 residues. CDR1 is SGHDT, CDR2 YYEEEE, per germline. V was shortened by 4 bases and J by 4 bases, with 15 bases between the two germline ends. The CDR3 DNA is TGTGCCAGCAGCCCACAGCGGGACATCGGAAACACCATATATTTT. Translated: CASSPQRDIGNTIYF.

The chain recombines TRBV29-1 with TRBJ2-3; TRBD1 or TRBD2 may be the D gene (5 bases each). Trimming took 6 bases from V and 4 from J, leaving 26 bases between them. The V gene's germline CDR1 is SQVTM and CDR2 ANQGSEA. The CDR3 runs to 17 residues. For the CDR3, the DNA is TGCAGCGTCGCCAGAAGTAAAGAGGGGCTCTTCCCAGATACGCAGTATTTT. This codes for CSVARSKEGLFPDTQYF.

This clone has only one observation. The CDR3 DNA is TGTGCCAGAAGCTCAGGGACAGTCAGCTCCTACGAGCAGTACTTC. Translated: CARSSGTVSSYEQYF. The V gene is TRBV5-3, the J gene TRBJ2-7; 7 bases are a match to TRBD1. TRBV5-3 is recorded as an ORF, its role being uncertain. The CDR3 runs 15 residues. V dropped 3 bases and J dropped 0; count of bases not matched to a gene: 6.

The chain combines TRBV5-1 with TRBJ2-5; the match to TRBD2 covers 13 bases. The V gene's germline CDR1 is SGHRS and CDR2 YFSETQ. With V trimmed by 5 bases and J by 7 bases, 8 bases remained unmatched. The CDR3 loop spans 15 amino acids. CDR3 region: CASRNGLAGVVTQYF. For the CDR3, the DNA is TGCGCCAGCAGGAACGGACTAGCGGGAGTGGTGACCCAGTACTTC. The entire variable domain, with the rest obtained from reference TRBV5-1 and TRBJ2-5, is as follows: KAGVTQTPRYLIKTRGQQVTLSCSPISGHRSVSWYQQTPGQGLQFLFEYFSETQRNKGNFPGRFSGRQFSNSRSEMNVSTLELGDSALYLCASRNGLAGVVTQYFGPGTRLLVL.

The CDR3 sequence: CASTLKALSGRPDTQYF. The CDR3, as DNA: TGTGCCAGCACCCTAAAGGCCCTTAGCGGGAGACCAGATACGCAGTATTTT. The chain joins TRBV7-9 to TRBJ2-3, with 9 bases that match TRBD2. Germline V gene data show CDR1 as SEHNR and CDR2 as FQNEAQ (reference sequence). V trimming: 7 bases; J trimming: 4 bases; junction bases outside the gene matches: 15. The CDR3 contains 17 residues.

V gene TRBV4-3 combines with J gene TRBJ1-6, with no clear D. Germline V gene sequence: CDR1 LGHNA, CDR2 YSLEER. The CDR3 is 16 amino acids. Deletions cut 4 bases from V and 10 bases from J, with 20 bases between. CDR3 residues: CASSRSPKGRGSPLHF. CDR3 bases: TGCGCCAGCAGCCGATCCCCTAAGGGTCGCGGGTCACCCCTCCACTTT.

This chain links TRBV5-5 with TRBJ2-3; no clear D. Looked up from germline, CDR1 is SGHKS and CDR2 is YYEKEE (reference sequence). The V end lost 0 bases, the J end lost 6 bases, and 5 bases lay between the germline ends. This CDR3 contains 12 residues. This CDR3 is CASSLDWDTQYF. The CDR3 bases are TGTGCCAGCAGCTTGGACTGGGATACGCAGTATTTT.

V and J are TRBV4-3 and TRBJ2-2; D is ambiguous. Germline assignment: CDR1 LGHNA and CDR2 YSLEER. CDR3 length: 13 amino acids. Trimming took 1 base from V and 4 from J, leaving 4 bases between them. The CDR3 coding sequence is TGCGCCAGCAGCCAAGGGGGCACCGGGGAGCTGTTTTTT. It specifies CASSQGGTGELFF.

This chain connects TRBV2 to TRBJ2-5; unclear D gene. Per the germline V gene, CDR1 is SNHLY and CDR2 is FYNNEI. This CDR3 spans 12 amino acids. The V gene lost 7 bases and the J gene lost 4 bases, with 10 bases spanning the gap. The CDR3 spells CASTYRRETQYF. The DNA for the CDR3 is TGTGCCAGCACCTACCGGCGAGAGACCCAGTACTTC. Full variable domain (rest looked up from reference TRBV2 and TRBJ2-5): EPEVTQTPSHQVTQMGQEVILRCVPISNHLYFYWYRQILGQKVEFLVSFYNNEISEKSEIFDDQFSVERPDGSNFTLKIRSTKLEDSAMYFCASTYRRETQYFGPGTRLLVL.

The CDR3 is CASSIISGFSYEQYF. In DNA, the CDR3 is TGTGCCAGCAGTATTATTTCAGGCTTCTCCTACGAGCAGTACTTC. V and J are TRBV28 and TRBJ2-7; no firm D call. The CDR3 is 15 amino acids. Germline CDR1 reads MDHEN; CDR2 reads SYDVKM. Trimming left V 5 bases short and J 0 bases short, with 14 bases between.

The chain is built from TRBV6-5 and TRBJ2-7; D gene unclear. The germline gives CDR1 MNHEY, CDR2 SVGAGI. V was trimmed by 4 bases and J by 2 bases, leaving 12 bases between them. The CDR3 is made up of 14 amino acids. CDR3 sequence: CASSFDIYAYEQYF. The CDR3 nucleotides read TGTGCCAGCAGTTTCGACATCTACGCCTACGAGCAGTACTTC.

The J gene is TRBJ2-3, the V gene TRBV5-5; maybe TRBD1 (6 bases). CDR1 SGHKS and CDR2 YYEKEE come from the germline V gene (reference sequence). The CDR3 covers 14 residues. V was cut by 3 bases and J by 6 bases, with 14 bases left in between. CDR3 DNA: TGTGCCAGCAGCTACTCCAGGGGCGGGGATACGCAGTATTTT. This translates into CASSYSRGGDTQYF.

The chain has TRBV28 and TRBJ1-2; no reliable D call. Germline assignment: CDR1 MDHEN and CDR2 SYDVKM. This CDR3 has 11 residues. V lost 7 bases and J lost 8, with 11 bases in between. CDR3 in amino acids: CASNEKGGYTF. CDR3 in DNA: TGTGCCAGCAACGAAAAAGGGGGCTACACCTTC.

The CDR3 here is CASSLSGSGRTQNEQFF. The CDR3 DNA is TGCGCCAGCAGCTTGTCGGGGAGCGGGAGGACACAGAATGAGCAGTTCTTC. The chain couples TRBV5-1 to TRBJ2-1, with 9 bases fitting TRBD2. Trimming removed 1 base from V and 7 bases from J; junction bases left unmatched: 12. This CDR3 has 17 residues. The germline gives CDR1 SGHRS, CDR2 YFSETQ.

The rearrangement links TRBV5-6 to TRBJ1-2; unclear D gene. CDR1 is SGHDT, CDR2 YYEEEE, per germline. The V and J ends lost 2 bases and 1 base respectively, with 12 bases between them. The CDR3 spans 15 residues. CDR3 loop: CASSFPGYLNYGYTF. DNA for the CDR3: TGTGCCAGCAGCTTTCCCGGATACCTTAACTATGGCTACACCTTC.

This chain uses TRBV27 with TRBJ2-7; 8 nucleotides line up with TRBD1. Germline values: CDR1 MNHEY, CDR2 SMNVEV (reference sequence). This CDR3 region has 14 residues. V gave up 5 bases and J gave up 5 bases; unmatched junction bases: 8. The CDR3 reads CASSATGAWNEQYF. The DNA of the CDR3 is TGTGCCAGCAGTGCGACAGGGGCGTGGAACGAGCAGTACTTC.

The chain joins TRBV28 to TRBJ1-1; 8 nucleotides align to TRBD1. CDR1 and CDR2 (germline): MDHEN, SYDVKM. After removal of 5 bases from V and 10 bases from J, the junction contained 15 bases not matched to a gene. The CDR3 is 15 residues long. The CDR3 region is CASSPKLGQVKVAFF. In DNA form, the CDR3 reads TGTGCCAGCAGTCCTAAATTGGGACAGGTGAAGGTAGCTTTCTTT.

The chain is built from TRBV7-2 and TRBJ2-7, with 8 bases matching TRBD2. The V gene's germline CDR1 is SGHTA and CDR2 FQGNSA. V was clipped by 6 bases and J by 2 bases; unmatched bases: 9. The CDR3 consists of 15 residues. The CDR3 spells CASRKLAEVPYEQYF. CDR3 in DNA: TGTGCCAGCAGAAAACTAGCGGAAGTACCCTACGAGCAGTACTTC.

The chain recombines TRBV27 with TRBJ2-4; 9 bases align to TRBD2. Germline V lookup: CDR1 MNHEY, CDR2 SMNVEV (reference sequence). The CDR3 sequence is 20 residues long. J lost 0 bases, V lost 3 bases, and 15 bases had no gene match. CDR3 amino acids: CASSLSRLAEGGIAKNIQYF. CDR3 coding DNA: TGTGCCAGCAGTTTGTCAAGACTAGCGGAGGGGGGGATAGCCAAAAACATTCAGTACTTC.

The chain has TRBV28 and TRBJ1-5, with D unclear. Trimming pared 4 bases from V and 7 bases from J, leaving 8 bases between. The V gene's germline CDR1 is MDHEN and CDR2 SYDVKM. The CDR3 sequence is 12 residues long. The CDR3 DNA follows: TGTGCCAGCAGTTCCCTGGGGCAGCCCCAGCATTTT. This encodes CASSSLGQPQHF.

This chain connects TRBV27 to TRBJ2-5; tentative D call: TRBD2 (5 bases). Trimming took off 2 bases at V and 0 bases at J, with 7 bases between the two ends. Germline V gives CDR1 MNHEY, CDR2 SMNVEV (reference sequence). This CDR3 is 14 amino acids long. CDR3 bases: TGTGCCAGCAGTTTAAGGCGGGACCAAGAGACCCAGTACTTC. This encodes CASSLRRDQETQYF.

The chain combines TRBV27 with TRBJ2-5; 10 nucleotides align to TRBD1. The DNA end lines up better with TRBJ2-7; the J call may be wrong. This CDR3 region has 15 residues. Germline CDR1 and CDR2: MNHEY and SMNVEV (reference sequence). In nucleotides, the CDR3 is TGTGCCAGCAGTTTACCCGGGACAGGGGCGGGCGAGCAGTACTTC. Amino acid sequence: CASSLPGTGAGEQYF.

As concerns this clone: This specimen includes other DNA sequences encoding the same CDR3. The chain uses TRBV15 and TRBJ1-1; D might be TRBD1 (6 bases). V lost 4 bases and J 5 bases, leaving 14 bases between the germline ends. CDR3 size: 14 residues. Germline V gene sequence: CDR1 LNHNV, CDR2 YYDKDF (reference sequence). CDR3 residues: CATSKGGGGTEAFF. CDR3 bases: TGTGCCACCAGCAAAGGGGGGGGAGGAACTGAAGCTTTCTTT.

CDR3 coding DNA: TGTGCCAGTAACCCCACCATGCTCGGGACTAGCGGGAGTACAGATACGCAGTATTTT. Translation gives CASNPTMLGTSGSTDTQYF. The chain has TRBV19 and TRBJ2-3; 14 bases are a match to TRBD2. The CDR3 runs to 19 residues. Trimming at V came to 7 bases and at J to 3 bases, leaving 15 bases not matched to a gene. CDR1 is LNHDA, CDR2 SQIVND, per germline (reference sequence).

The rearrangement links TRBV7-9 to TRBJ2-1, with 13 bases matching TRBD2. The CDR3 is 16 residues long. Losses at the gene ends were 5 bases for V and 8 bases for J; bases not matched to a gene: 9. Germline CDR1 SEHNR, CDR2 FQNEAQ (reference sequence). The CDR3 reads CASSLRTSGRKYEQFF. CDR3 in DNA: TGTGCCAGCAGCCTACGGACTAGCGGGAGAAAATATGAGCAGTTCTTC.

In its sample, this clone was seen once. This chain's CDR3 is CAISEGAEQYF. The CDR3 DNA reads TGTGCCATCAGTGAGGGTGCCGAGCAGTACTTC. The V and J genes are TRBV10-3 and TRBJ2-7; unclear D gene. Trimming pared 2 bases from V and 6 bases from J, leaving 5 bases between. The CDR3 is made up of 11 amino acids. CDR1 ENHRY and CDR2 SYGVKD come from the germline V gene.

This clone has more than one count but fewer than ten. V gene TRBV6-1 combines with J gene TRBJ2-3; 9 nucleotides agree with TRBD2. V dropped 4 bases and J dropped 2; count of bases not matched to a gene: 7. The germline gives CDR1 MNHNS, CDR2 SASEGT. The CDR3 is 16 residues long. The CDR3 nucleotides are TGTGCCAGCAGTGTCTTCCTAGCGGGAAACACAGATACGCAGTATTTT. Protein: CASSVFLAGNTDTQYF.

The chain joins TRBV5-1 to TRBJ2-7, with 9 positions matching TRBD1. The V gene end was trimmed by 4 bases and the J gene end by 0 bases; junction bases not matched to a gene: 8. CDR1 and CDR2 (germline): SGHRS, YFSETQ. The CDR3 runs 16 residues. This CDR3 is CASSLDGQGSSYEQYF. CDR3 sequence (DNA): TGCGCCAGCAGCCTAGACGGACAGGGGTCCTCCTACGAGCAGTACTTC.

V usage is TRBV28 and J usage is TRBJ2-7, with D perhaps matching TRBD2 (6 bases). CDR3 length: 14 residues. The V gene's germline CDR1 is MDHEN and CDR2 SYDVKM. V gave up 3 bases and J gave up 4 bases, with 13 bases separating them. The DNA of the CDR3 is TGTGCCAGCAGTTTGGGGGGTAACGGGTACGAGCAGTACTTC. This translates into CASSLGGNGYEQYF.

This chain links TRBV28 with TRBJ2-1; 8 bases are shared with TRBD2. The trim removed 5 bases at V and 12 bases at J, leaving 15 bases unmatched. This CDR3 region has 15 residues. Germline-derived CDR1 and CDR2 are MDHEN and SYDVKM. The CDR3 nucleotides read TGTGCCAGCAGTCCCCCCACGTCGACTAGCGCTTGGCAGTTCTTC. This translates into CASSPPTSTSAWQFF.

V is TRBV7-3 and J is TRBJ2-7, with 7 nucleotides matching TRBD1. V shed 1 base, J shed 3 bases, and the junction held 9 bases outside the gene matches. The CDR3 is made up of 16 amino acids. CDR1 is SGHTA and CDR2 is FQGTGA in the germline V gene. Here the CDR3 reads CASSLRGGRTGYEQYF. Written as DNA, the CDR3 is TGTGCCAGCAGCTTAAGAGGGGGCAGGACCGGCTACGAGCAGTACTTC.